This TCR beta chain derives from a study of T-cell reconstitution after alpha-beta-depleted transplantation in children. This clonotype showed up many times. Molecular barcoding with unique molecular identifiers was used for the TCRbeta library. MiXCR, run by TCRdb on the PCR reads, gives a single entry per CDR3 protein. The sample yields approximately 490,000 distinct CDR3 sequences, 9.5% to 15% seen once. CDR3 length: 13 residues. Germline V lookup: CDR1 SGHTA, CDR2 FQGNSA. The V gene lost 6 bases and the J gene lost 0 bases, with 9 bases spanning the gap. The chain recombines TRBV7-2 with TRBJ2-7; no definite D call. This TCR was sampled from a human donor who donated a stem cell graft to a child with combined immunodeficiency. The sequencing used PBMCs from the stem cell graft donor, collected from the stem cell graft. The DNA of the CDR3 is TGTGCCAGCAGGAAAGACCTCTCCTACGAGCAGTACTTC. Translation: CASRKDLSYEQYF.